This T cell receptor beta chain comes out of a study of blood T cell repertoires in COVID-19. Background on the study: The United States, Italy and Spain supplied acute and convalescent COVID-19 samples.

In the study's own analysis: From reference gene primer amplification, estimates of nucleated cell counts were derived. Clones were read by immunoSEQ multiplex PCR, and TCRdb kept only the in-frame ones, dropping some. V and J calls and clone size are as listed in that table; D and trimming were resolved from the DNA. The repertoire holds 360,000 or so clones, with almost 90% as singletons. This receptor was taken from a man younger than 30 with active or convalescent COVID-19. The material sequenced was peripheral blood.

CDR3 sequence (DNA): TGCGCCAGCAGCTTGGCGACCCTAGGGACAGGCCTCCAAGAGACCCAGTACTTC. This sequence encodes CASSLATLGTGLQETQYF. The V call is TRBV5-1, the J call TRBJ2-5, with 8 nucleotides matching TRBD1. Unmatched junction bases numbered 11, after V lost 0 bases and J lost 1 base. From germline, CDR1 is SGHRS and CDR2 YFSETQ. This CDR3 is built from 18 residues.